This TCR beta chain was sequenced in a study of blood T cell repertoires in COVID-19 (TCRdb year 2020). General notes on the study: Samples covering the acute and convalescent phases of COVID-19 were provided by collaborators in the United States, Italy and Spain. The repertoires were released in a freely available public database meant as a resource for research on the immune response to SARS-CoV-2. HLA class I and class II types, where available, came from metadata supplied by the sample provider rather than from assay-based typing. The material from the prospective study consisted of cDNA or gDNA derived from T cells, B-cell-depleted T cells, or PBMCs. Sample metadata almost always included a de-identified subject ID, COVID-19 status, age in years and sex. Deeply sampled blood TCRbeta repertoires from subjects exposed to, actively infected with, or recovered from COVID-19 were included in the dataset. Samples came from the ongoing ImmuneRACE study (first 160 participants) plus 1,254 subjects from 6 global collaborators. The study at large found these results: The amount of clinical and demographic metadata varied by source and participant and was provided uncurated.

In the prospective study, participants were about 18 to 100 years old, resided in approximately 25 geographic areas of the United States, and were enrolled through a virtual design. In the prospective study, participants were assigned to cohorts based on the clinical history participants reported in a screening survey and a study questionnaire. Exposed participants had been in contact with someone with a PCR-confirmed or clinician-diagnosed COVID-19 case within 2 weeks of study entry. In the prospective study, mobile phlebotomists collected whole blood, serum and a nasopharyngeal or oropharyngeal swab from each participant. Prospective study participants could optionally give additional blood draws and questionnaires over an approximately two-month period. Blood samples from the prospective study were shipped frozen or at room temperature prior to DNA extraction. The immunoSEQ Assay, a bias-controlled multiplex PCR, was used to amplify TCRbeta CDR3 regions from genomic DNA. Per the source publication's procedure: Nucleated cell counts per sample were estimated from amplification of reference gene primers within the assay. To quantify the absolute abundance of each unique TCRbeta CDR3 rearrangement, sequence reads were collapsed and filtered. Productive Simpson clonality was computed per sample as the square root of Simpson's diversity index over productive rearrangements. As stored in TCRdb, this immuneACCESS dataset retains in-frame rearrangements with V and J assigned. A fraction of the clones does not appear; measured against another copy, unresolved V genes explain less than half of the discrepancy, and the remainder lacks a known reason. From that table come the V and J calls and clone size; the DNA was used to work out D and trimming. The sample profile shows under 450,000 clones; more than 85% of them were found once. The ten largest clonotypes hold about 0.78% of the sample.

In regard to this clone: Its antigen is currently not known. Base-call qualities are not available, and no considerably larger clone is one nucleotide away.

V and J are trimmed by 5 bases and 8 bases, and the gene matches miss 11 bases of the junction. The CDR1 and CDR2 encoded by the germline V gene (reference sequence) are SEHNR and FQNEAQ. The CDR3, cysteine through phenylalanine, is 14 amino acids long. The entry retains the CDR3 DNA only, 42 bases that are in frame from base 1. The V and J genes are TRBV7-9 and TRBJ1-2, and TRBD1 matches 7 of the central bases. The clonotype comes from a woman in her thirties or forties who had been exposed to COVID-19. The sample was PBMCs or T cells enriched from blood (not recorded which). The CDR3 region: CASSNRQGLYGYTF. The DNA sequence follows: TGTGCCAGCAGCAATCGACAGGGACTCTACGGCTACACCTTC. Supplemented by the reference TRBV7-9 and TRBJ1-2 proteins around the CDR3, the complete variable domain is DTGVSQNPRHKITKRGQNVTFRCDPISEHNRLYWYRQTLGQGPEFLTYFQNEAQLEKSRLLSDRFSAERPKGSFSTLEIQRTEQGDSAMYLCASSNRQGLYGYTFGSGTRLTVV.